This paragraph reports one T cell receptor (beta chain). What it recognizes is unknown. Trimming at V came to 5 bases and at J to 1 base, leaving 3 bases not matched to a gene. This CDR3 is built from 16 residues. The germline CDR1 and CDR2 sequences are SNHLY and FYNNEI. TCRdb's table, derived via immunoSEQ multiplex PCR, lists solely in-frame clones and lacks some. The repertoire holds roughly 9,800 clones, with around 80% as singletons. Sorted subsets were CFSE-labeled and cultured about 5 days with allogeneic dendritic cells. CD4+ or CD8+ T cells were sorted as naive CD45RA+ or memory CD45RO+. These data belong to a study of regulatory dendritic cells for organ transplantation. On the study more broadly: Regulatory dendritic cells came from monocytes given vitamin D3 and IL-10. General study results and limits: Mature dendritic cells appeared to drive more memory CD8+ clonal expansion than regulatory ones.

This receptor was obtained from a human donor in good health. What was sequenced was memory CD4+ T cells from blood cultured with dendritic cells. Sample subset: CD45RO+ memory T cells. The chain uses TRBV2 and TRBJ2-5, with 14 bases that match TRBD2. The CDR3 spells CASSPGLAGGQETQYF. The CDR3, as DNA: TGTGCCAGCAGTCCCGGACTAGCGGGGGGCCAAGAGACCCAGTACTTC.